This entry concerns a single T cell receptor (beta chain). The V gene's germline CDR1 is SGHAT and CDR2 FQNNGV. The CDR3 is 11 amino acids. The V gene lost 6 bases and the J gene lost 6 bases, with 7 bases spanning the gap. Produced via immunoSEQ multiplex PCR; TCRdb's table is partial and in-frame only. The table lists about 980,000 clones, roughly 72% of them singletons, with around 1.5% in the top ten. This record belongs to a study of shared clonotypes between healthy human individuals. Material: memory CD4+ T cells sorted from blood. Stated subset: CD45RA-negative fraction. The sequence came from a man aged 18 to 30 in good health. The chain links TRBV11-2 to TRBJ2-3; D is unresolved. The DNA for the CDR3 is TGTGCCAGCAGGGCCGGGGATACGCAGTATTTT. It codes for CASRAGDTQYF.